These 16 T cell receptor beta chains were sequenced from one sample in a study of T cell responses to AZD1222 COVID-19 vaccine. Repertoires were generated with immunoSEQ multiplex PCR, while TCRdb's copy carries only in-frame clones and drops some. In the table there are some 130,000 clones, 86% of which are singletons. Sequences were derived from peripheral blood, sampled on day 0 of AZD1222 vaccination. The origin of the receptors is an adult in good health.

The CDR3 DNA sequence: TGTGCCAGTAGTAGTGACAGTCTGGGGGACAATGAGCAGTTCTTC. As protein: CASSSDSLGDNEQFF. The chain combines TRBV19 with TRBJ2-1, with D possibly being TRBD1 or TRBD2 (5 bases each). V was pared by 4 bases and J by 5 bases, with 15 bases between. CDR3 length equals 15 residues. Germline V gives CDR1 LNHDA, CDR2 SQIVND (reference sequence).

In nucleotides, the CDR3 is TGTGCCAGCAGCCCGGTCGGGGAATTAAACTCACCCCTCCACTTT. The encoded protein is CASSPVGELNSPLHF. The chain has TRBV5-8 and TRBJ1-6; no clear D. V was shortened by 4 bases and J by 10 bases, with 18 bases between the two germline ends. Germline values: CDR1 SGHTS, CDR2 YDEGEE. The CDR3 runs 15 residues. Complete variable domain (other parts from reference TRBV5-8 and TRBJ1-6): EAGVTQSPTHLIKTRGQQATLRCSPISGHTSVYWYQQALGLGLQFLLWYDEGEERNRGNFPPRFSGRQFPNYSSELNVNALELEDSALYLCASSPVGELNSPLHFGNGTRLTVT.

This clone was observed a handful of times. The chain's CDR3 is CASSQDVSPGYTDTQYF. The CDR3 DNA reads TGTGCCAGCAGCCAAGATGTCTCCCCGGGATACACAGATACGCAGTATTTT. The chain recombines TRBV3-1 (or the pseudogene TRBV3-2) with TRBJ2-3; weak D call: TRBD2 (5 bases). Per germline, CDR1 LGHDT and CDR2 YNNKEL (reference sequence). CDR3 length equals 17 residues. V shed 0 bases and J shed 2 bases, with 15 bases lying between them.

This chain links TRBV5-1 with TRBJ2-5, with D maybe TRBD2 (5 bases). This CDR3 spans 12 amino acids. Deletions cut 4 bases from V and 4 bases from J, with 8 bases between. Germline V gene data show CDR1 as SGHRS and CDR2 as YFSETQ. Here the CDR3 reads CASSLEGETQYF. The CDR3 DNA sequence: TGCGCCAGCAGCCTTGAGGGAGAGACCCAGTACTTC.

The chain has TRBV7-2 and TRBJ1-2; weak D call: TRBD1 (5 bases). Deletions cut 4 bases from V and 4 bases from J, with 10 bases between. From germline, CDR1 is SGHTA and CDR2 FQGNSA. This CDR3 contains 13 residues. CDR3 coding DNA: TGTGCCAGCAGCTCCCAGGGATCCTATGGCTACACCTTC. This sequence encodes CASSSQGSYGYTF.

V gene TRBV6-5 combines with J gene TRBJ1-6; D unresolved. V shed 0 bases and J shed 9 bases, with 9 bases lying between them. Per germline, CDR1 MNHEY and CDR2 SVGAGI. The CDR3 is 14 amino acids. CDR3 sequence reads: CASSYSGNSSPLHF. The DNA of the CDR3 is TGTGCCAGCAGTTACTCAGGGAATAGTTCACCCCTCCACTTT.

The J gene is TRBJ1-6, the V gene TRBV5-1; D is unresolved. The ends were cut back, 4 bases at V and 0 bases at J, with 14 bases in the middle. CDR1 is SGHRS and CDR2 is YFSETQ in the germline V gene. This CDR3 contains 17 residues. The CDR3 is CASSTPGIGSYNSPLHF. The CDR3 bases are TGCGCCAGCAGCACACCCGGAATCGGCTCCTATAATTCACCCCTCCACTTT.

The chain carries TRBV10-2 and TRBJ1-2, with 10 bases aligning to TRBD1. Per the germline V gene, CDR1 is WSHSY and CDR2 is SAAADI. The CDR3 sequence is 15 residues long. V shed 6 bases and J 1 base; nucleotides not matched to a gene: 5. CDR3 nucleotides: TGCGCCAGCAGGGCCGGGACAGGGGTTAACTATGGCTACACCTTC. It translates to CASRAGTGVNYGYTF.

The chain uses TRBV6-5 and TRBJ2-5; 8 bases align to TRBD2. Germline assignment: CDR1 MNHEY and CDR2 SVGAGI. The CDR3 runs 15 residues. V lost 6 bases to trimming and J lost 3 bases; unmatched junction nucleotides: 9. The CDR3 DNA reads as TGTGCCAGCAGCTTGAAGCGGGGGAAGGAAGAGACCCAGTACTTC. Its translation: CASSLKRGKEETQYF.

The chain joins TRBV6-2 or TRBV6-3 to TRBJ1-1; D is unclear. Trimming stripped 5 bases from V and 3 bases from J, with 16 bases between. Per the germline V gene, CDR1 is MNHEY and CDR2 is SVGEGT. This CDR3 contains 15 residues. CDR3 sequence reads: CASSPAPGWDTEAFF. Here the CDR3 DNA reads TGTGCCAGCAGTCCGGCCCCGGGTTGGGACACTGAAGCTTTCTTT.

V and J are TRBV2 and TRBJ2-7; D assignment may be TRBD1 or TRBD2 (6 bases each). Germline CDR1 is SNHLY and CDR2 is FYNNEI. V shed 8 bases and J shed 2 bases, with 16 bases lying between them. The CDR3 totals 14 residues. CDR3 sequence reads: CASDDGGQTYEQYF. CDR3 coding DNA: TGTGCCAGCGACGACGGGGGCCAGACCTACGAGCAGTACTTC.

This clone has more than one count but fewer than ten. In DNA, the CDR3 is TGTGCCAGCTCAACCAGGGGGGGAGGTACAGATACGCAGTATTTT. It yields the protein CASSTRGGGTDTQYF. This rearrangement joins TRBV28 to TRBJ2-3; D may be TRBD1 or TRBD2 (7 bases each). The germline gives CDR1 MDHEN, CDR2 SYDVKM. V gave up 8 bases and J gave up 3 bases, with 18 bases separating them. This CDR3 region has 15 residues.

Only one count was recorded for this clone. The chain recombines TRBV4-2 with TRBJ1-2; TRBD1 might be the D (5 bases). V was shortened by 0 bases and J by 4 bases, with 12 bases between the two germline ends. The CDR3 contains 15 residues. CDR1 is LGHNA, CDR2 YNFKEQ, per germline. CDR3 DNA: TGTGCCAGCAGCCAAGAAGGAGACAGACCCTATGGCTACACCTTC. Protein sequence: CASSQEGDRPYGYTF.

This chain connects TRBV3-1 (or the pseudogene TRBV3-2) to TRBJ1-4, with D tentatively TRBD1 (6 bases). The germline V gene has CDR1 LGHDT and CDR2 YNNKEL (reference sequence). The V end lost 0 bases, the J end lost 4 bases, and 12 bases lay between the germline ends. There are 16 residues in the CDR3. Here the CDR3 reads CASSQDLTGVNEKLFF. The CDR3 region has the DNA TGTGCCAGCAGCCAAGATCTGACAGGCGTTAATGAAAAACTGTTTTTT.

In DNA form, the CDR3 reads TGTGCCAGCACCTTTAAGCAGGGCTACGAGCAGTACTTC. It is translated as CASTFKQGYEQYF. The rearrangement links TRBV2 to TRBJ2-7; weak D call: TRBD1 (5 bases). This CDR3 region has 13 residues. The V gene lost 7 bases and the J gene lost 3 bases, with 13 bases spanning the gap. Germline-derived CDR1 and CDR2 are SNHLY and FYNNEI.

The V call is TRBV5-5, the J call TRBJ1-6, with a weak D call TRBD1 (6 bases). CDR1 and CDR2 from the germline V gene are SGHKS and YYEKEE (reference sequence). Trimming left V 2 bases short and J 8 bases short, with 11 bases between. This CDR3 has 14 amino acids. CDR3 nucleotides: TGTGCCAGCAGCTTTTCAGGGGAAGATTCACCCCTCCACTTT. Encoded protein: CASSFSGEDSPLHF.